This is a list of T cell receptor beta chains from one sample in a study of cytomegalovirus exposure and HLA in healthy donors. The data were produced by immunoSEQ multiplex PCR, yet TCRdb's version contains in-frame clones alone and is incomplete. The sample's table shows approximately 130,000 clones. The sequenced material came from PBMCs. The receptors originated from a woman aged 55-70 years in good health and CMV-seronegative. Both conserved end residues are part of each CDR3. D genes are given only for firm matches.

j_call v_call cdr3_length d_call cdr3_aa cdr3_nt
TRBJ1-6 TRBV6-6 15 . CASTLSSSYNSPLHF TGTGCCAGCACCCTCTCGAGCTCCTATAATTCACCCCTCCACTTT
TRBJ2-2 TRBV5-1 16 TRBD1 CASSSDQGANTGELFF TGCGCCAGCAGCTCGGACCAGGGGGCGAACACCGGGGAGCTGTTTTTT
TRBJ2-3 TRBV5-1 17 TRBD2 CASSLEGLATSTDTQYF TGCGCCAGCAGCTTGGAAGGACTAGCGACTAGCACAGATACGCAGTATTTT
TRBJ2-7 TRBV7-9 16 TRBD2 CASSLRGGSLGYEQYF TGTGCCAGCAGCTTACGAGGCGGGAGCCTTGGGTACGAGCAGTACTTC
TRBJ1-3 TRBV5-1 16 TRBD1 CASSLSAGGSGNTIYF TGCGCCAGCAGCTTGTCGGCAGGGGGCTCTGGAAACACCATATATTTT
TRBJ2-7 TRBV7-8 14 . CASSLAGDYYEQYF TGTGCCAGCAGCTTAGCGGGAGATTACTACGAGCAGTACTTC
TRBJ2-7 TRBV5-6 13 . CASSPRTVYEQYF TGTGCCAGCAGCCCCCGGACAGTCTACGAGCAGTACTTC
TRBJ1-1 TRBV18 16 . CASSPPGAGVNTEAFF TGTGCCAGCTCACCCCCAGGGGCAGGGGTGAACACTGAAGCTTTCTTT
TRBJ2-5 TRBV5-6 15 TRBD2 CASSLLASGGETQYF TGTGCCAGCAGCTTGTTGGCTAGCGGGGGTGAGACCCAGTACTTC
TRBJ2-5 TRBV7-9 15 TRBD2 CASSLTSGSGETQYF TGTGCCAGCAGCTTAACTAGCGGGAGTGGGGAGACCCAGTACTTC
TRBJ2-3 TRBV7-9 15 . CASSLVQGGDNTQYF TGTGCCAGCAGCTTAGTACAGGGGGGGGACAATACGCAGTATTTT
TRBJ1-2 TRBV6-5 13 . CASSYSGDYGYTF TGTGCCAGCAGTTACTCAGGGGACTATGGCTACACCTTC
TRBJ2-2 TRBV27 14 TRBD1 CARLDRANTGELFF TGTGCCAGATTGGACAGGGCGAACACCGGGGAGCTGTTTTTT
TRBJ1-3 TRBV9 13 . CASRPGSGNTIYF TGTGCCAGCAGACCAGGCTCTGGAAACACCATATATTTT
TRBJ1-2 TRBV2 14 . CASTEGGGGYGYTF TGTGCCAGCACCGAGGGCGGGGGAGGGTATGGCTACACCTTC
TRBJ1-1 TRBV27 15 . CASSLTPMAGTEAFF TGTGCCAGCAGTCTGACCCCTATGGCGGGCACTGAAGCTTTCTTT
TRBJ1-1 TRBV2 13 TRBD1 CASSRQGRTEAFF TGTGCCAGCAGTAGACAGGGTCGGACTGAAGCTTTCTTT
TRBJ2-7 TRBV2 16 TRBD2 CASSEVGRVSGYEQYF TGTGCCAGCAGTGAAGTGGGGAGGGTTAGCGGCTACGAGCAGTACTTC
TRBJ2-5 TRBV28 15 TRBD1 CASSLVRQGVETQYF TGTGCCAGCAGTCTCGTCCGACAGGGGGTCGAGACCCAGTACTTC
TRBJ2-1 TRBV7-3 19 . CASSRPEGTSTRSYNEQFF TGTGCCAGCAGCCGACCCGAAGGAACTAGCACCCGCTCCTACAATGAGCAGTTCTTC
TRBJ2-2 TRBV1 19 . CTSSQASRREGRWTGELFF TGCACCAGCAGCCAAGCTTCTAGGCGGGAGGGCCGGTGGACCGGGGAGCTGTTTTTT
TRBJ2-3 TRBV6-4 14 TRBD2 CATKTSGTTDTQYF TGTGCCACCAAGACTAGCGGAACCACAGATACGCAGTATTTT
TRBJ1-2 TRBV20-1 11 . CSARQGYGYTF TGCAGTGCTAGACAGGGGTATGGCTACACCTTC
TRBJ2-7 TRBV5-1 14 TRBD1 CASSSRDRSYEQYF TGCGCCAGCAGCTCTAGGGACAGATCCTACGAGCAGTACTTC
TRBJ1-4 TRBV5-1 18 TRBD1 CASSPDGQGALTNEKLFF TGCGCCAGCAGCCCGGATGGACAGGGGGCTTTAACTAATGAAAAACTGTTTTTT
TRBJ2-3 TRBV30 16 TRBD1 CAWSVPRTGGTDTQYF TGTGCCTGGAGTGTTCCCCGGACAGGGGGCACAGATACGCAGTATTTT
TRBJ1-5 TRBV6-1 15 . CASSDRLSSNQPQHF TGTGCCAGCAGCGACAGACTCTCCAGCAATCAGCCCCAGCATTTT
TRBJ2-3 TRBV5-1 15 . CASSRGSKGADTQYF TGCGCCAGCAGCCGGGGATCCAAAGGTGCAGATACGCAGTATTTT
TRBJ2-3 TRBV2 14 . CASSGGVEFHTQYF TGTGCCAGCAGTGGGGGAGTGGAGTTCCATACGCAGTATTTT
TRBJ2-7 TRBV28 16 TRBD1 CASSPPPRTGRYEQYF TGTGCCAGCAGTCCCCCCCCAAGGACAGGGAGGTACGAGCAGTACTTC
TRBJ1-2 TRBV5-1 14 . CASSPGNRPDGYTF TGCGCCAGCAGCCCCGGAAACAGGCCCGATGGCTACACCTTC
TRBJ2-1 TRBV5-4 20 TRBD2 CAQRKFTGGTLSSSYNEQFF TGTGCTCAGCGCAAGTTTACGGGAGGGACTCTCTCTAGCTCCTACAATGAGCAGTTCTTC
TRBJ2-1 TRBV5-1 13 . CASSLQAHNEQFF TGCGCCAGCAGCTTACAGGCGCACAATGAGCAGTTCTTC